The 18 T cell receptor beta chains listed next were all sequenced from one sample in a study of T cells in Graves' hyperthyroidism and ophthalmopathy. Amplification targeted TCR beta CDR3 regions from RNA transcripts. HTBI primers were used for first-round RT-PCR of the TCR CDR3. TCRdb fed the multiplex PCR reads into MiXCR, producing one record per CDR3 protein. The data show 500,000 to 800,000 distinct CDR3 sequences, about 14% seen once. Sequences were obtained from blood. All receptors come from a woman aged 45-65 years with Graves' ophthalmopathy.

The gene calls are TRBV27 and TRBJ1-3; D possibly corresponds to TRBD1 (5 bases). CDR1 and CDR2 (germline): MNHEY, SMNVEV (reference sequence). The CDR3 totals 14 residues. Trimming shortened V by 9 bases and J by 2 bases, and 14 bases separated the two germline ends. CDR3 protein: CASPGGEAGNTIYF. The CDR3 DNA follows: TGTGCCAGTCCCGGGGGGGAAGCTGGAAACACCATATATTTT.

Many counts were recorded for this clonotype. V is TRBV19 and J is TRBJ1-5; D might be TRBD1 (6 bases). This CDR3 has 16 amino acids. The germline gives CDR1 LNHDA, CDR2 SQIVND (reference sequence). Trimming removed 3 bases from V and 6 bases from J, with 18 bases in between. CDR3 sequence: CASSIGQTIGGQPQHF. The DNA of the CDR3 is TGTGCCAGTAGTATTGGACAGACGATCGGGGGTCAGCCCCAGCATTTT.

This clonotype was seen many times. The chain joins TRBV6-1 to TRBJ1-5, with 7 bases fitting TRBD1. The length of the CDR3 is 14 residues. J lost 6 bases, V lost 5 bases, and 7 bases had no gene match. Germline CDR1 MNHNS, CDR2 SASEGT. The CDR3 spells CASSPHYRGQPQHF. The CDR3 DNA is TGTGCCAGCAGTCCCCATTACAGGGGTCAGCCCCAGCATTTT.

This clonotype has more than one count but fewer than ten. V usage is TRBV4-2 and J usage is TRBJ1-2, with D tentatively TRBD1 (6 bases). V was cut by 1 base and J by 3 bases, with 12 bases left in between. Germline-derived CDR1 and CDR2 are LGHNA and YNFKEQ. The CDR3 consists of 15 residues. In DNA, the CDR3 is TGTGCCAGCAGCCAAGTCGAGGACAGCGACTATGGCTACACCTTC. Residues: CASSQVEDSDYGYTF.

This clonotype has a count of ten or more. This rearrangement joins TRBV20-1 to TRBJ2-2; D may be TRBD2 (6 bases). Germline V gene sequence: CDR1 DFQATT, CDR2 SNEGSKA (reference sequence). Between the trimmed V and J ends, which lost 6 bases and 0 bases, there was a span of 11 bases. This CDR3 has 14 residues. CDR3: CSAIGTSNTGELFF. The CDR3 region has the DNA TGCAGTGCAATCGGGACTTCGAACACCGGGGAGCTGTTTTTT.

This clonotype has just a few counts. The CDR3 region has the DNA TGTGCCAGCAGTGCGCCGAAAGGCACTGAAGCTTTCTTT. Its translation is CASSAPKGTEAFF. This rearrangement joins TRBV6-1 to TRBJ1-1; no definite D call. Trimming removed 4 bases from V and 4 bases from J, with 10 bases in between. CDR1 and CDR2 from the germline V gene are MNHNS and SASEGT. The CDR3 is made up of 13 amino acids.

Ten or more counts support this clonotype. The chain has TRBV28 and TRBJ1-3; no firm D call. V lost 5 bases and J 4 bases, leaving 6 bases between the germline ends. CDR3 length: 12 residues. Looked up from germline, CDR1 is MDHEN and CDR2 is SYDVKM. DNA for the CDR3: TGTGCCAGCAGTAGGACCGGAAACACCATATATTTT. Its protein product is CASSRTGNTIYF. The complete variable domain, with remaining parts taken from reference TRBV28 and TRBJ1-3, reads DVKVTQSSRYLVKRTGEKVFLECVQDMDHENMFWYRQDPGLGLRLIYFSYDVKMKEKGDIPEGYSVSREKKERFSLILESASTNQTSMYLCASSRTGNTIYFGEGSWLTVV.

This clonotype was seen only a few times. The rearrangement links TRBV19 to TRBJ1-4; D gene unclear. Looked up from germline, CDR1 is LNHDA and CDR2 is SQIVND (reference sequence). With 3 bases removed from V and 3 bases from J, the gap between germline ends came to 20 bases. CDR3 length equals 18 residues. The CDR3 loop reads CASSIDAADPRANEKLFF. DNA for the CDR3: TGTGCCAGTAGTATTGATGCGGCAGACCCCAGAGCTAATGAAAAACTGTTTTTT.

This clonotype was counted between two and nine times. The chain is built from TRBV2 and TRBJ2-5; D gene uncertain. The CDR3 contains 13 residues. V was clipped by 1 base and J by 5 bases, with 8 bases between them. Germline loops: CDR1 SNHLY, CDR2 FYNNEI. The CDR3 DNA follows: TGTGCCAGCAGTGAAGGTAGATTGGAGACCCAGTACTTC. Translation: CASSEGRLETQYF.

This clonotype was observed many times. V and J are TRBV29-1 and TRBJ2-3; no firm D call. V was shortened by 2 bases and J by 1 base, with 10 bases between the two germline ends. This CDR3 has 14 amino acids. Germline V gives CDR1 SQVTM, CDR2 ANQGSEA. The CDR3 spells CSVELGMRTDTQYF. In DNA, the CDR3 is TGCAGCGTTGAATTGGGGATGCGCACAGATACGCAGTATTTT.

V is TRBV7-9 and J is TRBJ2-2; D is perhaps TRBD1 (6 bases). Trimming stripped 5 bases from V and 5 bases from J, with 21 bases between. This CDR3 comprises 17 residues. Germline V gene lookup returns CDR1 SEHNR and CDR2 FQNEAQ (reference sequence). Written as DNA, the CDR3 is TGTGCCAGCAGCCCTAGCACAGGGTGGGGAAGAACCGGGGAGCTGTTTTTT. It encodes CASSPSTGWGRTGELFF.

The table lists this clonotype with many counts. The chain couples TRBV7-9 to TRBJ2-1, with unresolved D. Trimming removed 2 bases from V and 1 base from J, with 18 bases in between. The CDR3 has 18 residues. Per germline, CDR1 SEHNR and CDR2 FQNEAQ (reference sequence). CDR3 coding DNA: TGTGCCAGCAGCTTAACTGGATCGTTGGACCAGTCCTACAATGAGCAGTTCTTC. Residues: CASSLTGSLDQSYNEQFF.

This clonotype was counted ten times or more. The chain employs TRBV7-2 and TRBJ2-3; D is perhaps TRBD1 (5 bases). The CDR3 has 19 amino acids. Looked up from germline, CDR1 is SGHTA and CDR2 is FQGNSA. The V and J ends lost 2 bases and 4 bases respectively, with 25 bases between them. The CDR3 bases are TGTGCCAGCAGCTTAAAGGCTATTACGGGCAGGGTGTTTGCAGATACGCAGTATTTT. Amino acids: CASSLKAITGRVFADTQYF.

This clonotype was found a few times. The CDR3 reads CASSRLEGEYGYTF. CDR3 DNA sequence: TGTGCCAGCAGCCGCCTGGAGGGGGAATATGGCTACACCTTC. The rearrangement uses TRBV4-2 and TRBJ1-2; D is perhaps TRBD1 (6 bases). CDR1 and CDR2 (germline): LGHNA, YNFKEQ. CDR3 length equals 14 residues. V dropped 4 bases and J dropped 5 bases, with 14 bases sitting between them.

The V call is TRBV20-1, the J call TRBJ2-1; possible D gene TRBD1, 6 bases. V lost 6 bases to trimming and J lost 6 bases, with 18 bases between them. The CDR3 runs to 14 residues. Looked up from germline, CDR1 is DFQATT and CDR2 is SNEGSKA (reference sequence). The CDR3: CSAQRNQGLNEQFF. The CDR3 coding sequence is TGCAGTGCCCAGCGGAACCAGGGGCTCAATGAGCAGTTCTTC.

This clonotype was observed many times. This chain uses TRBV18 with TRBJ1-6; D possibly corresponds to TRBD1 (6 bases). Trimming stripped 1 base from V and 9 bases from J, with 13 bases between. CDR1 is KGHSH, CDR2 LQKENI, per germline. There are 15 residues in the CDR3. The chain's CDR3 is CASSPLSDRRSPLHF. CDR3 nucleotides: TGTGCCAGCTCACCACTGTCCGACAGGCGTTCACCCCTCCACTTT.

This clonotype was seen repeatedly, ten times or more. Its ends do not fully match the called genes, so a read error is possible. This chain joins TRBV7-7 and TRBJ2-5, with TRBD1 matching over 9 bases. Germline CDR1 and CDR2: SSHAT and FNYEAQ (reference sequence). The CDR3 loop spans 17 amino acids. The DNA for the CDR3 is TGTGCTAGCAGCTTATATAGTGGGACAGGGTTTGAAGAGACCCAGTACTTC. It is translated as CASSLYSGTGFEETQYF.

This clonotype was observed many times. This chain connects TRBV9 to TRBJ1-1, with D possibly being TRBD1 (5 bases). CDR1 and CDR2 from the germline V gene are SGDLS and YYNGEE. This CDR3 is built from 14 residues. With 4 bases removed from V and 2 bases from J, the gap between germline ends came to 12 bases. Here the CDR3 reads CASSQGGSNTEAFF. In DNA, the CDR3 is TGTGCCAGCAGCCAGGGCGGGTCTAACACTGAAGCTTTCTTT.